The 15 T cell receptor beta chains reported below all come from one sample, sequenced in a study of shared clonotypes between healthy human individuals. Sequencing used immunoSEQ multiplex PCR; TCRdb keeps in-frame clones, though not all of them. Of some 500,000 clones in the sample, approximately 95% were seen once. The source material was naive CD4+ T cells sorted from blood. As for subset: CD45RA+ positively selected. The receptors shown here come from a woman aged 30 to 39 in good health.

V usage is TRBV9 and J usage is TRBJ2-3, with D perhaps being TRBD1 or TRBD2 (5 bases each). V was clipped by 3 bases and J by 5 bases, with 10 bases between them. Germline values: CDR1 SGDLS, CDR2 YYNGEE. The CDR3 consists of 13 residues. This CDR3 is CASSAGPGDTQYF. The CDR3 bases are TGTGCCAGCAGCGCGGGACCGGGAGATACGCAGTATTTT.

CDR3 in amino acids: CASSLAASSNTGELFF. CDR3 nucleotide sequence: TGCGCCAGCAGCTTGGCTGCTAGCTCGAACACCGGGGAGCTGTTTTTT. The rearrangement uses TRBV5-1 and TRBJ2-2, with D perhaps TRBD2 (5 bases). Germline V gene data show CDR1 as SGHRS and CDR2 as YFSETQ. There are 16 residues in the CDR3. V was clipped by 0 bases and J by 0 bases, with 9 bases between them.

CDR3 DNA sequence: TGTGCCAGCATCTCAACGGGACGCTCCTACAATGAGCAGTTCTTC. It yields the protein CASISTGRSYNEQFF. The chain links TRBV28 to TRBJ2-1; D may correspond to TRBD1 or TRBD2 (5 bases each). The CDR3 is 15 amino acids. Germline values: CDR1 MDHEN, CDR2 SYDVKM. Trimming took off 7 bases at V and 0 bases at J, with 13 bases between the two ends.

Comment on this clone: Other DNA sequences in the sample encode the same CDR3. The CDR3 sequence: CASSLGGAKNIQYF. DNA for the CDR3: TGTGCCAGCAGTTTGGGGGGAGCCAAAAACATTCAGTACTTC. V gene TRBV28 combines with J gene TRBJ2-4; D might be TRBD2 (6 bases). V shed 3 bases and J shed 0 bases, with 6 bases lying between them. Germline CDR1 is MDHEN and CDR2 is SYDVKM. The CDR3 consists of 14 residues.

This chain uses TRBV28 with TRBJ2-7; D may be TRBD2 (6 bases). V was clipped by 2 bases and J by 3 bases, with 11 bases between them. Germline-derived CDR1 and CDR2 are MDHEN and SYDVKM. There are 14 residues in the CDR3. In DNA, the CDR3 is TGTGCCAGCAGTTTAGCGGGGCAATTCTACGAGCAGTACTTC. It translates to CASSLAGQFYEQYF.

CDR3 loop: CASSLRDRGLEQYF. The CDR3 coding sequence is TGTGCCAGCAGCTTACGGGACAGGGGGCTCGAGCAGTACTTC. The gene calls are TRBV11-2 and TRBJ2-7; 12 bases are shared with TRBD1. The J segment lost 6 bases and the V segment lost 2 bases, leaving 2 bases of the junction unmatched. The CDR3 is made up of 14 amino acids. CDR1 SGHAT and CDR2 FQNNGV come from the germline V gene.

CDR3 sequence reads: CASSEGADLSNQPQHF. CDR3 coding DNA: TGCGCCAGCAGTGAGGGCGCGGACCTTTCTAATCAGCCCCAGCATTTT. This chain connects TRBV10-2 to TRBJ1-5; D is unclear. The CDR3 spans 16 residues. The V gene's germline CDR1 is WSHSY and CDR2 SAAADI. Trimming stripped 2 bases from V and 4 bases from J, with 15 bases between.

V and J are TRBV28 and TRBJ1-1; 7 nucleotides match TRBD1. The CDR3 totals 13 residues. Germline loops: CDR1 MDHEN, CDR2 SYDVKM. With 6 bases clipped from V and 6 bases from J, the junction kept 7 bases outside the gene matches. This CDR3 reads CASSRQGVSEAFF. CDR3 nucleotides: TGTGCCAGCAGCAGACAGGGAGTCTCTGAAGCTTTCTTT.

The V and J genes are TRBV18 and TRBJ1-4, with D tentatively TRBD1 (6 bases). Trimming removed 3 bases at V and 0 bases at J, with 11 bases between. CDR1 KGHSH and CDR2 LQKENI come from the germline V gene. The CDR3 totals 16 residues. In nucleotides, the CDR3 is TGTGCCAGCTCACCGAGACAGGCTGCAACTAATGAAAAACTGTTTTTT. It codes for CASSPRQAATNEKLFF.

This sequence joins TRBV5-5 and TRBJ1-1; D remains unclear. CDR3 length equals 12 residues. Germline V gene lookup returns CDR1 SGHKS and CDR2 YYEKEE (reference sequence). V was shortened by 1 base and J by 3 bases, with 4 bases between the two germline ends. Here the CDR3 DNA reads TGTGCCAGCAGCTTGCAGGACACTGAAGCTTTCTTT. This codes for CASSLQDTEAFF.

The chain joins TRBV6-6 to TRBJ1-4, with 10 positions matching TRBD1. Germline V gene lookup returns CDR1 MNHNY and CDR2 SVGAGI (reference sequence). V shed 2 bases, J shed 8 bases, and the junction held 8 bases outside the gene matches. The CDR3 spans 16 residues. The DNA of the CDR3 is TGTGCCAGCAGTTACCCGACAGGGGGCGCAGAAGAAAAACTGTTTTTT. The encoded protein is CASSYPTGGAEEKLFF.

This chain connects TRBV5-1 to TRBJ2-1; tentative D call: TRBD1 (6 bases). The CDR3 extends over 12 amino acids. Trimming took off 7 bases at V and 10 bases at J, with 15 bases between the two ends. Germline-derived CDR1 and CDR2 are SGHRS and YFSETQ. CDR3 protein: CASGPQGNEQFF. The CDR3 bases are TGCGCCAGCGGTCCACAGGGTAACGAGCAGTTCTTC.

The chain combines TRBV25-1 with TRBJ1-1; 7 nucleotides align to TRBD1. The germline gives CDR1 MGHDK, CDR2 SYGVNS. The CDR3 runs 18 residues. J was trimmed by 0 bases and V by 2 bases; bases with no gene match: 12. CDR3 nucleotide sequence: TGTGCCAGCAGTGAAATACGGGACAGCTATGAGATGAACACTGAAGCTTTCTTT. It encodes CASSEIRDSYEMNTEAFF.

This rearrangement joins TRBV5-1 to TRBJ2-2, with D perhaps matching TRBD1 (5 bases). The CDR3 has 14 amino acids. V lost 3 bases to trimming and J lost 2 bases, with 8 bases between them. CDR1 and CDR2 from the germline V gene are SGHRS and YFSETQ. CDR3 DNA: TGCGCCAGCAGCTGGGGCGATAACACCGGGGAGCTGTTTTTT. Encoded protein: CASSWGDNTGELFF.

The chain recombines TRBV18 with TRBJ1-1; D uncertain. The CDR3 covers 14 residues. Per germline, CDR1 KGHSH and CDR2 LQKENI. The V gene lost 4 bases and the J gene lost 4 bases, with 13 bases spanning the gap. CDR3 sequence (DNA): TGTGCCAGCTCACGATTTGACCGGGGCACTGAAGCTTTCTTT. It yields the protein CASSRFDRGTEAFF. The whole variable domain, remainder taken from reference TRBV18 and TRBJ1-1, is NAGVMQNPRHLVRRRGQEARLRCSPMKGHSHVYWYRQLPEEGLKFMVYLQKENIIDESGMPKERFSAEFPKEGPSILRIQQVVRGDSAAYFCASSRFDRGTEAFFGQGTRLTVV.